These T cell receptor beta chains were read from a single sample in a study of CD8 T cells in ankylosing spondylitis. Each CDR3 protein gets one entry after TCRdb re-called the 5' RACE reads with MiXCR. The table includes around 340,000 distinct CDR3 sequences, approximately 20% detected once. The material sequenced was blood, either unsorted or a sorted T cell fraction (not recorded which). These receptors were taken from a male donor with ankylosing spondylitis or in good health (not recorded which). Both conserved end residues are part of each CDR3. A D gene is named only where the DNA matches it firmly.

>-|14|TRBJ1-1|TRBV7-9
CASSLAPVDTEAFF
>TRBD1|14|TRBJ2-1|TRBV29-1
CSVEDRGLRLEQFF
>-|16|TRBJ2-3|TRBV10-3
CAVRAGHAGYTDTQYF
>TRBD1|15|TRBJ2-7|TRBV6-5
CASSYSGDRGYEQYF
>TRBD1|16|TRBJ2-3|TRBV28
CASRLRRTGGVDTQYF
>-|15|TRBJ2-1|TRBV7-9
CASSGTGDSYNEQFF
>TRBD2|21|TRBJ2-3|TRBV20-1
CSARDGYPGLAGEQGTDTQYF
>TRBD1|13|TRBJ1-5|TRBV9
CASSPGQGQPQHF
>-|14|TRBJ2-1|TRBV6-5
CASSYQGLRDEQFF
>TRBD2|16|TRBJ2-5|TRBV11-2
CASSSRGEGRWETQYF
>-|10|TRBJ1-4|TRBV27
CATDEEKLFF
>-|12|TRBJ2-3|TRBV15
CATSSLGDTQYF
>TRBD2|13|TRBJ2-7|TRBV15
CATSRGGTYEQYF
>TRBD2|18|TRBJ2-1|TRBV29-1
CSAGAGLAGGLVLPEQFF
>-|18|TRBJ1-2|TRBV12-3/TRBV12-4
CASSYSGWTPESDSGYTF
>-|13|TRBJ2-7|TRBV29-1
CSVVRTDSREQYF
>-|15|TRBJ2-7|TRBV7-6
CASSPRQGSTYEQYF
>-|15|TRBJ2-5|TRBV20-1
CSARDLGIHQETQYF
>TRBD1|14|TRBJ2-7|TRBV29-1
CSVEMRDRNYEQYF
>-|14|TRBJ2-7|TRBV7-9
CASSLDGGPYEQYF
>-|13|TRBJ1-1|TRBV28
CASSFIRNTEAFF
>-|14|TRBJ2-7|TRBV6-2/TRBV6-3
CASSYPPGKHEQYF
>TRBD2|16|TRBJ2-5|TRBV3-1
CASSHPGTSGEETQYF
>-|19|TRBJ2-5|TRBV20-1
CSARDPWEQAPSYQETQYF
>-|13|TRBJ2-1|TRBV24-1
CATSDPDRNEQFF
>-|15|TRBJ2-5|TRBV7-9
CASSIPTGRQETQYF
>-|10|TRBJ2-3|TRBV7-9
CASSLLAFTF